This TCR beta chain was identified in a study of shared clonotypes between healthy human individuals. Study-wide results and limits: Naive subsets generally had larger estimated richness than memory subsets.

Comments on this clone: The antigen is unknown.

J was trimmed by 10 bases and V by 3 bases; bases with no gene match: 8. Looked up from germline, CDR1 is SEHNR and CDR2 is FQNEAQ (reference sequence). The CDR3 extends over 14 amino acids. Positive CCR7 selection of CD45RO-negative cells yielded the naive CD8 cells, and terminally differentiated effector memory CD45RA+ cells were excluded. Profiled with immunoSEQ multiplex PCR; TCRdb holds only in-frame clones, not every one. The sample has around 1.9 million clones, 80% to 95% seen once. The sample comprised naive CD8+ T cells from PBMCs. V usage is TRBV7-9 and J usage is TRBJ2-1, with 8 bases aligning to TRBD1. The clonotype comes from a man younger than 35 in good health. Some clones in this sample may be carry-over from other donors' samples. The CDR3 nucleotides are TGTGCCAGCAGCTTGGGGGACAGGCCCTTAGAGCAGTTCTTC. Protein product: CASSLGDRPLEQFF.